This TCR beta chain is from a study of control samples from healthy donors and cancer patients. Using immunoSEQ multiplex PCR, the repertoire was profiled, and TCRdb retains in-frame clones only, with some absent. The sample includes about 160,000 clones, 80% to 90% seen only once; the top ten take more than 10%. V lost 3 bases, J lost 1 base, and 11 bases lay in between. CDR3 length: 15 residues. CDR1 is MNHEY and CDR2 is SMNVEV in the germline V gene (reference sequence). The chain has TRBV27 and TRBJ2-3; D may be TRBD2 (5 bases). Specimen: blood. The receptor comes from a man aged 25 to 45 in good health. DNA of the CDR3: TGTGCCAGCAGTTTCCTCAGCGGACGCACAGATACGCAGTATTTT. Its protein product is CASSFLSGRTDTQYF.